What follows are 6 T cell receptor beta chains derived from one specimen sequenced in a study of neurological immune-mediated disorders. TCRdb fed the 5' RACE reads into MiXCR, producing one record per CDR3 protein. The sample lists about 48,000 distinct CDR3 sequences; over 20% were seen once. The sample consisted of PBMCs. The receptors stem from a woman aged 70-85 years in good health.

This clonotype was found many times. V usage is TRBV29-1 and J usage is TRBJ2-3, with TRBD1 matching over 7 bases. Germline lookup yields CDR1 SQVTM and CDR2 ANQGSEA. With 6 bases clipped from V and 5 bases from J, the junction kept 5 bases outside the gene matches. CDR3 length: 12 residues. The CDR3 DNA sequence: TGCAGCGTCAACACAGGGGTAGATACGCAGTATTTT. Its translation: CSVNTGVDTQYF.

CDR3 DNA: TGTACCATCACCGAGGGTATTTTGACTGGGGGGCGGCAGCCCCAGCATTTT. Protein: CTITEGILTGGRQPQHF. The chain links TRBV2 to TRBJ1-5, with D perhaps TRBD1 (6 bases). The CDR3 covers 17 residues. CDR1 SNHLY and CDR2 FYNNEI come from the germline V gene.

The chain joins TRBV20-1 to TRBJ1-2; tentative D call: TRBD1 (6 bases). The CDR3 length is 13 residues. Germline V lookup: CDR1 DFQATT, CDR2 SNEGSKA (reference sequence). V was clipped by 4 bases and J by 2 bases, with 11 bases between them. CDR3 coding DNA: TGCAGTGCTACGGCGGGGACAAACTATGGCTACACCTTC. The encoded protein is CSATAGTNYGYTF.

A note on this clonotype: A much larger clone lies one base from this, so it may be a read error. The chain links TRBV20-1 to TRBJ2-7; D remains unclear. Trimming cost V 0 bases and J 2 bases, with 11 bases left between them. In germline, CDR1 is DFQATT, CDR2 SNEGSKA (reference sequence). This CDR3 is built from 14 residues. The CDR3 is CSAREGSRTYEQYF. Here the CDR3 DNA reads TGCAGTGCTAGAGAAGGGTCCAGGACCTACGAGCAGTACTTC.

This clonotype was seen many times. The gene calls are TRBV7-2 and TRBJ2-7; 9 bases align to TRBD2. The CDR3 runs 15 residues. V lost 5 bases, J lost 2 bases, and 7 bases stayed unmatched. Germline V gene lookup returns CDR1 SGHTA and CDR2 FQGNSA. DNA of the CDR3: TGTGCCAGCAGCATTCCTAGCGGGGTAACCTACGAGCAGTACTTC. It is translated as CASSIPSGVTYEQYF.

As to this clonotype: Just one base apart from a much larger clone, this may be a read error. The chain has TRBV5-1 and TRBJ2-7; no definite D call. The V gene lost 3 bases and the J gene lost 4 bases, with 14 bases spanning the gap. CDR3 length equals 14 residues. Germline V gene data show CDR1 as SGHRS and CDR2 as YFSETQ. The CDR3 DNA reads TGCGCCAGCAGCTCCTGGCCGATACTTTACGAGCAGTACTTC. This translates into CASSSWPILYEQYF.